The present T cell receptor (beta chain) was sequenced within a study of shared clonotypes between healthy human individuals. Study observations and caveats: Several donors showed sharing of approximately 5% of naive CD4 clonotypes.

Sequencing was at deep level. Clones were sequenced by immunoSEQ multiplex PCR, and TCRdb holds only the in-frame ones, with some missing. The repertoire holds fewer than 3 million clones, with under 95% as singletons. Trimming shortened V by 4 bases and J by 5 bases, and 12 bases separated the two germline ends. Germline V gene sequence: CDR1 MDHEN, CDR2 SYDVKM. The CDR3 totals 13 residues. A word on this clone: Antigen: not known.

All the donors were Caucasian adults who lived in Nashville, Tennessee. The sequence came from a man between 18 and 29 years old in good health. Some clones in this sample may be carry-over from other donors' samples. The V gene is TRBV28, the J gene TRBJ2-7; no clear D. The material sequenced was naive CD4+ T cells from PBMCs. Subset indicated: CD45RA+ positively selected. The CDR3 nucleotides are TGTGCCAGCAGTTGGTCACCTTCCAACGAGCAGTACTTC. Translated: CASSWSPSNEQYF.